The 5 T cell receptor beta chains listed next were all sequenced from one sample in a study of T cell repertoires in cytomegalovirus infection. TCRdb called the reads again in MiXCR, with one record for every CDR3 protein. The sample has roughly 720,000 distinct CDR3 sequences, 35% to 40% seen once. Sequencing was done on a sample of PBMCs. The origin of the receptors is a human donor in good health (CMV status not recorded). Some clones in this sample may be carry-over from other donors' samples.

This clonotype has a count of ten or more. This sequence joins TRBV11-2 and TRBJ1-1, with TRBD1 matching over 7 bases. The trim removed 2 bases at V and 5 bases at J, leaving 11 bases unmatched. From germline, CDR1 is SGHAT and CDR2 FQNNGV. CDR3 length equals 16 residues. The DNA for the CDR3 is TGTGCCAGCAGCTTATGGGAACAGGGGACGGGGACTGAAGCTTTCTTT. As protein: CASSLWEQGTGTEAFF.

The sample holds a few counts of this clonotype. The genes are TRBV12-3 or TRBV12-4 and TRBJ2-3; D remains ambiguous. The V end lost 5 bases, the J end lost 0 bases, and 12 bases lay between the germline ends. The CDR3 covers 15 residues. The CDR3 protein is CASSPTSPSTDTQYF. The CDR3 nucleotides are TGTGCCAGCAGTCCGACCAGCCCTAGCACAGATACGCAGTATTTT.

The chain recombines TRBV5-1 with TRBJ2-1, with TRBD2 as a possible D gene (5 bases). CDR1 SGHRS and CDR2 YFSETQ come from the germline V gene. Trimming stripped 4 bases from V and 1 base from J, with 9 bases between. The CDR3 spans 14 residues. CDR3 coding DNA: TGCGCCAGCAGCGCCCGGGGATCCTACAATGAGCAGTTCTTC. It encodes CASSARGSYNEQFF.

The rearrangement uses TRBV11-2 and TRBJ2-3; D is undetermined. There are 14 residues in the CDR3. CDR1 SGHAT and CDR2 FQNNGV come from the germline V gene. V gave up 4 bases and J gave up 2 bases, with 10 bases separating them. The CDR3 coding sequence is TGTGCCAGCAGCTCGACGGATTACACAGATACGCAGTATTTT. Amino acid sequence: CASSSTDYTDTQYF.

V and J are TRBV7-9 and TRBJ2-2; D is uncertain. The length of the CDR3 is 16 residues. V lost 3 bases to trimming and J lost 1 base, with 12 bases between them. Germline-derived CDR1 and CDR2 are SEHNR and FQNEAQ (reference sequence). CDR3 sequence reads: CASSFLGLMNTGELFF. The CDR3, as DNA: TGTGCCAGCAGCTTTCTAGGCCTGATGAACACCGGGGAGCTGTTTTTT.